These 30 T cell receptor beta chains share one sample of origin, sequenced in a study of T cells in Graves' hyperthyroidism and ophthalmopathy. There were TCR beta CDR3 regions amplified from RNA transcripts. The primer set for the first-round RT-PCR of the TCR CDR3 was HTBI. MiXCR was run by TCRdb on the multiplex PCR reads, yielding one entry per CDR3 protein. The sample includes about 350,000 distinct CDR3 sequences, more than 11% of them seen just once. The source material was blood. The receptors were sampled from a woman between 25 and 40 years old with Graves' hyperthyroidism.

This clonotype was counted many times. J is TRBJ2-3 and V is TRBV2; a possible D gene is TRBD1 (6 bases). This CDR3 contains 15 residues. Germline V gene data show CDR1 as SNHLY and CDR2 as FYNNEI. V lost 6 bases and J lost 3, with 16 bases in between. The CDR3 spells CASSENRALTDTQYF. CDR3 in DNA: TGTGCCAGCAGCGAAAACAGGGCCCTAACAGATACGCAGTATTTT. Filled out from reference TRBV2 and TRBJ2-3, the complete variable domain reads EPEVTQTPSHQVTQMGQEVILRCVPISNHLYFYWYRQILGQKVEFLVSFYNNEISEKSEIFDDQFSVERPDGSNFTLKIRSTKLEDSAMYFCASSENRALTDTQYFGPGTRLTVL.

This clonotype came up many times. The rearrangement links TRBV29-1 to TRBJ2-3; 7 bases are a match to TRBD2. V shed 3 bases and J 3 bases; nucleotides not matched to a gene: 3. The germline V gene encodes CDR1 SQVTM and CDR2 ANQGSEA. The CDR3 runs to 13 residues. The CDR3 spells CSVDYGGTDTQYF. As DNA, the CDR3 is TGCAGCGTTGATTACGGGGGGACAGATACGCAGTATTTT.

The CDR3 loop is CASRVAAPYNEQFF. CDR3 nucleotide sequence: TGTGCCAGTAGGGTAGCGGCTCCCTACAATGAGCAGTTCTTC. The chain links TRBV19 to TRBJ2-1; a weak D match, TRBD2 (6 bases). The ends were cut back, 6 bases at V and 2 bases at J, with 11 bases in the middle. From germline, CDR1 is LNHDA and CDR2 SQIVND (reference sequence). There are 14 residues in the CDR3.

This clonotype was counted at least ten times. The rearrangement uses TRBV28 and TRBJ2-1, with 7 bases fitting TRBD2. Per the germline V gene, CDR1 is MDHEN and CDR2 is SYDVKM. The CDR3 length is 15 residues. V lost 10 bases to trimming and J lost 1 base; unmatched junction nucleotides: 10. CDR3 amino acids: CATDSSGGSYNEQFF. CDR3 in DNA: TGTGCCACCGACTCTAGCGGAGGGTCCTACAATGAGCAGTTCTTC.

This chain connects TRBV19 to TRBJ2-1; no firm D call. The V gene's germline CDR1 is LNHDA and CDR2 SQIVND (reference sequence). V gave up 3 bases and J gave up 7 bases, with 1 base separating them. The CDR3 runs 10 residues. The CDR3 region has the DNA TGTGCCAGTAGTATGAATGAGCAGTTCTTC. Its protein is CASSMNEQFF.

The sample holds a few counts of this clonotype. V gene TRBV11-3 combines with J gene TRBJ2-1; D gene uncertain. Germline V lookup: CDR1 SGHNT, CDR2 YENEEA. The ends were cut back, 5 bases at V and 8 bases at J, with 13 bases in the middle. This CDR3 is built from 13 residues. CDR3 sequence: CASSLARWDEQFF. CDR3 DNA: TGTGCCAGCAGCCTTGCTAGGTGGGATGAGCAGTTCTTC.

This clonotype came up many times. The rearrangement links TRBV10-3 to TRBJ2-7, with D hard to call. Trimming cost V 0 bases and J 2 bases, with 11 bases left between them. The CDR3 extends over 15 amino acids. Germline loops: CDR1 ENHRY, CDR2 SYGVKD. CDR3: CAISESPDRTYEQYF. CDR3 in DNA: TGTGCCATCAGTGAGTCCCCGGACCGAACCTACGAGCAGTACTTC.

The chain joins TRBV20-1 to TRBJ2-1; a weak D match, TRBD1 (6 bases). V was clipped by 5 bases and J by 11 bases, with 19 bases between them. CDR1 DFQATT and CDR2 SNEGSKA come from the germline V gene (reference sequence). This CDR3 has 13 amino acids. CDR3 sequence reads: CSASGWGPSQQFF. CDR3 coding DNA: TGCAGTGCTTCCGGGTGGGGGCCCTCCCAGCAGTTCTTC.

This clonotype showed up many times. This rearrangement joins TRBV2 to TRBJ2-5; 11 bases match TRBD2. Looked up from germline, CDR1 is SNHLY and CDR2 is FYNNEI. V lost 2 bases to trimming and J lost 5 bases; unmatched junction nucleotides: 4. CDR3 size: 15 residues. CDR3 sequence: CASSETSGSRETQYF. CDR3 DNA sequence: TGTGCCAGCAGTGAAACTAGCGGGAGCAGGGAGACCCAGTACTTC.

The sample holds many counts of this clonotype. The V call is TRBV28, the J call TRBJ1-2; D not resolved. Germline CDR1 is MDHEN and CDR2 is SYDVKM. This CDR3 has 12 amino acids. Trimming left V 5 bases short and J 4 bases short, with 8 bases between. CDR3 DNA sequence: TGTGCCAGCAGTAGTGGGCCCTATGGCTACACCTTC. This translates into CASSSGPYGYTF.

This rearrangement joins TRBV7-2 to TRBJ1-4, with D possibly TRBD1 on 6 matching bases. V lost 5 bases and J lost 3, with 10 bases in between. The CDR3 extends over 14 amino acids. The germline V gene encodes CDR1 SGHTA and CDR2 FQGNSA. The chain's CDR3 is CASSRQASNEKLFF. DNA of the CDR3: TGTGCCAGCAGCCGACAGGCATCTAATGAAAAACTGTTTTTT.

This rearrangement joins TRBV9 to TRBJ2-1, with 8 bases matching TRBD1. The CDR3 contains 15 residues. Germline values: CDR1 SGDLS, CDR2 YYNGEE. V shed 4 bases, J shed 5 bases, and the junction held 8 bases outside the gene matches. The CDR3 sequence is CASSQTGTGDNEQFF. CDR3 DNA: TGTGCCAGCAGCCAAACCGGGACAGGTGACAATGAGCAGTTCTTC.

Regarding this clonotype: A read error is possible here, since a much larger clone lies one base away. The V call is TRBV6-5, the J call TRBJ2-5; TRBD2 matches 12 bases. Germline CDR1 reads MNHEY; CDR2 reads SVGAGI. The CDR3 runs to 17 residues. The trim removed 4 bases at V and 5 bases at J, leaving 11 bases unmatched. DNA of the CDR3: TGTGCCAGCAGTTGCACCTCTAGCGGGAGGGATGGGGAGACCCAGTACTTC. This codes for CASSCTSSGRDGETQYF.

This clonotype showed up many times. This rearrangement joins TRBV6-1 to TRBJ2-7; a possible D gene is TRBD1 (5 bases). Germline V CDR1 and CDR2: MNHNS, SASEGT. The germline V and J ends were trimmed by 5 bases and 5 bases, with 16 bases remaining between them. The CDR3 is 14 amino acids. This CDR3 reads CASSYGAGRHEQYF. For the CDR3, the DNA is TGTGCCAGCAGTTATGGTGCAGGGCGCCACGAGCAGTACTTC.

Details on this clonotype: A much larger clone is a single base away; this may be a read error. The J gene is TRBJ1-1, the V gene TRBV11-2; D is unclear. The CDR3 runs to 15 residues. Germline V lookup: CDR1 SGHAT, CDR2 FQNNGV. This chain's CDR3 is CASGLAIGFNTEAFF. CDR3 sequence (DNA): TGTGCCAGCGGCTTAGCGATAGGGTTTAACACTGAAGCTTTCTTT.

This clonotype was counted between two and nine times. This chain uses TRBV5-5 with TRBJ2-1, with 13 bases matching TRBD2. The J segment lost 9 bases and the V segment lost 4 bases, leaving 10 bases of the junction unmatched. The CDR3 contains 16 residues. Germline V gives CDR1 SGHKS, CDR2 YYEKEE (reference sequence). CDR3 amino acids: CASSPRVTSGRPEQFF. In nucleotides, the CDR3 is TGTGCCAGCAGCCCACGAGTGACTAGCGGGAGGCCTGAGCAGTTCTTC.

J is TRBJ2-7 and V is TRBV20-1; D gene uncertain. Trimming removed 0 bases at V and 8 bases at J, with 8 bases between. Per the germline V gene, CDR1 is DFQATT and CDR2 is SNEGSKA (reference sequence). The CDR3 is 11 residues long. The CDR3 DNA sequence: TGCAGTGCTAGAGATCTAAATCAGCAGTACTTC. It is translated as CSARDLNQQYF.

As DNA, the CDR3 is TGTACGTCGGGAGTTACCTACAATGAGCAGTTCTTC. Its protein product is CTSGVTYNEQFF. This chain links TRBV27 with TRBJ2-1, with D perhaps matching TRBD2 (6 bases). CDR3 length equals 12 residues. Germline V gene data show CDR1 as MNHEY and CDR2 as SMNVEV (reference sequence).

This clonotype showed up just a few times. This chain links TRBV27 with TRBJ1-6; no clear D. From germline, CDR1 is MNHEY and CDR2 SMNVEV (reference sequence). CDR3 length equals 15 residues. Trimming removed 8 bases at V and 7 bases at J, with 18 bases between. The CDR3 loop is CASCLTKGGNSPLHF. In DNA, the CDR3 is TGTGCCAGCTGCCTTACGAAGGGAGGGAATTCACCCCTCCACTTT.

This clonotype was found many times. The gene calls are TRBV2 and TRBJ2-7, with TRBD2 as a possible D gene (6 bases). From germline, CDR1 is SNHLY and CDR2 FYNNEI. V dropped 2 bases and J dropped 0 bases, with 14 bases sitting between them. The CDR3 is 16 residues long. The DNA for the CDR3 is TGTGCCAGCAGTGAATCAGGGTGGAGGGACTCCTACGAGCAGTACTTC. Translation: CASSESGWRDSYEQYF.

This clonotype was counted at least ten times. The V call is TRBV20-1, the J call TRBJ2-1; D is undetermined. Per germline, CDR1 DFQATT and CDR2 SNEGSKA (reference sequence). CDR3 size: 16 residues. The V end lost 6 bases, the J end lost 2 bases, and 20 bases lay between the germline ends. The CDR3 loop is CSAHPGRVDPYNEQFF. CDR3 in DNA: TGCAGTGCCCACCCCGGCCGAGTTGACCCCTACAATGAGCAGTTCTTC.

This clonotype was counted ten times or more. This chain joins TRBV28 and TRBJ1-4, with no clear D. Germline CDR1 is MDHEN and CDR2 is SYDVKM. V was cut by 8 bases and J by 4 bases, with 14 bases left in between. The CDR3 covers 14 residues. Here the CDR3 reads CASRTGSRNEKLFF. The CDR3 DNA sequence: TGTGCCAGCCGCACGGGGTCGCGTAATGAAAAACTGTTTTTT.

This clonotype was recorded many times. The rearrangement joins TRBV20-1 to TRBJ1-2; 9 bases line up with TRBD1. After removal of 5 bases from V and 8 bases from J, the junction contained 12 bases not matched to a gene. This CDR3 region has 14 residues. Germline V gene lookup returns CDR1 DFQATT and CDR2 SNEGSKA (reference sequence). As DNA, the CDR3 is TGCAGTGCTCGGTCGGACAGGGGCAGGGGCGGCTACACCTTC. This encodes CSARSDRGRGGYTF.

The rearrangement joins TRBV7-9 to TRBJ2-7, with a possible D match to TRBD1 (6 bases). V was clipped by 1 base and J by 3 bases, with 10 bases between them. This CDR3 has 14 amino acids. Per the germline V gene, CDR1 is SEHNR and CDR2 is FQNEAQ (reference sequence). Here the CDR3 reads CASSLDPQGYEQYF. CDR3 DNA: TGTGCCAGCAGCTTAGACCCACAGGGCTACGAGCAGTACTTC.

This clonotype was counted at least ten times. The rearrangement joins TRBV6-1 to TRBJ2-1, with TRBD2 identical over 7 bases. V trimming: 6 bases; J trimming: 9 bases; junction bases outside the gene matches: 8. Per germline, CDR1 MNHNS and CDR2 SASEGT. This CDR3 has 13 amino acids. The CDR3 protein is CASSWTRLVEQFF. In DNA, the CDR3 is TGTGCCAGCAGCTGGACTAGATTGGTTGAGCAGTTCTTC.

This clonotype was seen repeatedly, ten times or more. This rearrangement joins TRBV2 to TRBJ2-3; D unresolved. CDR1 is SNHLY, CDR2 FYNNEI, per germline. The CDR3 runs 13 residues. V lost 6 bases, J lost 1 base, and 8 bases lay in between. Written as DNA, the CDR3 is TGTGCCAGCAGAGGTAGGGGCACAGATACGCAGTATTTT. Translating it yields CASRGRGTDTQYF.

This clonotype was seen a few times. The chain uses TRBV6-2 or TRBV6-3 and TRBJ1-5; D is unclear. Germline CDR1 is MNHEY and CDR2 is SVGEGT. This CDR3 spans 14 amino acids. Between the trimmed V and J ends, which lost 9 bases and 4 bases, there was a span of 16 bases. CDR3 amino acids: CASTGQRQNQPQHF. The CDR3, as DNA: TGTGCCAGTACGGGCCAGAGACAAAATCAGCCCCAGCATTTT.

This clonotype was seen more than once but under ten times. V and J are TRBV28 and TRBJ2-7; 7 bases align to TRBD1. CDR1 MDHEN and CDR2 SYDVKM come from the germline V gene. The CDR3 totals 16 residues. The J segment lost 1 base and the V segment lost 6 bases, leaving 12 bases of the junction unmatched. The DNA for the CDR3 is TGTGCCAGCAGGGGGATACAGGGGACAATTTCCTACGAGCAGTACTTC. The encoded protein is CASRGIQGTISYEQYF.

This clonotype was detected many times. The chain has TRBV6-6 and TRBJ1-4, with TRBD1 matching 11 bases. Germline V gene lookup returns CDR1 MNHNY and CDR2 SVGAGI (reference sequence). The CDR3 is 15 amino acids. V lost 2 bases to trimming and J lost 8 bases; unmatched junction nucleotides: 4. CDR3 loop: CASSYQRTGGEKLFF. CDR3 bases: TGTGCCAGCAGTTACCAGAGGACAGGGGGCGAAAAACTGTTTTTT.

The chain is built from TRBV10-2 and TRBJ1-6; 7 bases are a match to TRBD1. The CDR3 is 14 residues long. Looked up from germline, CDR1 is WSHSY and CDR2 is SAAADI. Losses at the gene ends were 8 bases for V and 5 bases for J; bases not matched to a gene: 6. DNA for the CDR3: TGCGCCAGCGGGGACAGAGGCCATAATTCACCCCTCCACTTT. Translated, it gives CASGDRGHNSPLHF.